Below, 21 T cell receptor beta chains from the same sample are listed, as sequenced in a study of shared clonotypes between healthy human individuals. Produced via immunoSEQ multiplex PCR; TCRdb's table is partial and in-frame only. The table shows hundreds of thousands of clones, with over 65% occurring only once. The specimen was memory CD4+ T cells sorted from blood. Subset described: CD45RA-negative fraction. The receptor set was obtained from a young woman in good health.

Here the CDR3 reads CASSQEWTSGRTDTQYF. Written as DNA, the CDR3 is TGTGCCAGCAGCCAAGAATGGACTAGCGGGCGCACAGATACGCAGTATTTT. The V gene is TRBV7-9, the J gene TRBJ2-3, with 11 bases matching TRBD2. The CDR3 contains 17 residues. Unmatched junction bases numbered 8, after V lost 5 bases and J lost 1 base. Looked up from germline, CDR1 is SEHNR and CDR2 is FQNEAQ (reference sequence).

CDR3 sequence reads: CASSTMNRVDTQYF. In DNA, the CDR3 is TGTGCCAGTAGTACAATGAACAGGGTGGATACGCAGTATTTT. This rearrangement joins TRBV19 to TRBJ2-3; a possible D gene is TRBD1 (6 bases). The V end lost 4 bases, the J end lost 6 bases, and 14 bases lay between the germline ends. This CDR3 is built from 14 residues. Per the germline V gene, CDR1 is LNHDA and CDR2 is SQIVND (reference sequence).

Remarks on this clone: Other DNA sequences in this specimen translate into the identical CDR3. The chain links TRBV5-1 to TRBJ1-5; TRBD1 matches 7 bases. Germline V gene sequence: CDR1 SGHRS, CDR2 YFSETQ. After removal of 4 bases from V and 3 bases from J, the junction contained 7 bases not matched to a gene. CDR3 size: 15 residues. As DNA, the CDR3 is TGCGCCAGCAGCCCAGGAGACAGGGACAATCAGCCCCAGCATTTT. Its protein is CASSPGDRDNQPQHF.

A single count supports this clone. The rearrangement joins TRBV11-2 to TRBJ2-7; TRBD1 matches at 9 bases. The J segment lost 7 bases and the V segment lost 4 bases, leaving 11 bases of the junction unmatched. Germline CDR1 SGHAT, CDR2 FQNNGV. The CDR3 spans 15 residues. The CDR3 DNA follows: TGTGCCAGCAGCTCCAGAGGGACAGGGCTGGGTGAGCAGTACTTC. Translation: CASSSRGTGLGEQYF.

This sequence joins TRBV6-1 and TRBJ1-2; no firm D call. This CDR3 comprises 15 residues. With 11 bases removed from V and 4 bases from J, the gap between germline ends came to 23 bases. Germline V gene sequence: CDR1 MNHNS, CDR2 SASEGT. The CDR3 DNA reads TGTGCCGTCCGGACGGCTGTTTCCCAGAGCTATGGCTACACCTTC. Translating gives CAVRTAVSQSYGYTF.

The rearrangement joins TRBV2 to TRBJ2-2, with 8 bases identical to TRBD1. Trimming removed 5 bases from V and 7 bases from J; junction bases left unmatched: 9. Germline values: CDR1 SNHLY, CDR2 FYNNEI. The CDR3 is 15 residues long. The CDR3 loop reads CASSYTTGGVGELFF. The CDR3, as DNA: TGTGCCAGCAGTTACACTACAGGGGGAGTCGGGGAGCTGTTTTTT.

V gene TRBV7-7 combines with J gene TRBJ2-3; 12 bases map to TRBD2. Trimming took 1 base from V and 4 from J; bases not matched to a gene: 3. There are 16 residues in the CDR3. The germline CDR1 and CDR2 sequences are SSHAT and FNYEAQ (reference sequence). The CDR3 nucleotides are TGTGCCAGCAGCTTAGGACTAGCGGGAGAAGCAGATACGCAGTATTTT. This codes for CASSLGLAGEADTQYF.

The gene calls are TRBV7-9 and TRBJ2-1; 10 bases are a match to TRBD2. The V gene's germline CDR1 is SEHNR and CDR2 FQNEAQ (reference sequence). This CDR3 has 15 residues. After removal of 5 bases from V and 5 bases from J, the junction contained 6 bases not matched to a gene. Written as DNA, the CDR3 is TGTGCCAGCAGCCTCCTAGCGGGAGTCGACAATGAGCAGTTCTTC. It translates to CASSLLAGVDNEQFF.

V and J are TRBV9 and TRBJ1-4; D not resolved. V lost 5 bases and J 5 bases, leaving 10 bases between the germline ends. CDR3 length: 13 amino acids. In germline, CDR1 is SGDLS, CDR2 YYNGEE. The CDR3 sequence: CASSPGTNEKLFF. The CDR3 nucleotides read TGTGCCAGCAGTCCGGGAACGAATGAAAAACTGTTTTTT.

CDR3 protein: CASSIYGSLAKNIQYF. The CDR3, as DNA: TGTGCCAGCAGCATCTACGGATCCCTAGCCAAAAACATTCAGTACTTC. The gene calls are TRBV7-8 and TRBJ2-4; D uncertain. V was shortened by 5 bases and J by 0 bases, with 14 bases between the two germline ends. This CDR3 comprises 16 residues. CDR1 and CDR2 (germline): SGHVS, FQNEAQ.

The chain combines TRBV5-1 with TRBJ2-7; TRBD2 is a possible D gene (6 bases). The CDR3 covers 14 residues. CDR1 and CDR2 from the germline V gene are SGHRS and YFSETQ. The V and J ends lost 6 bases and 6 bases respectively, with 19 bases between them. The CDR3 spells CASNIGTEGLEQYF. DNA for the CDR3: TGCGCCAGCAATATCGGGACGGAGGGGCTCGAGCAGTACTTC.

The genes are TRBV5-6 and TRBJ2-7; D unresolved. The CDR3 consists of 11 residues. Germline V gives CDR1 SGHDT, CDR2 YYEEEE. V was shortened by 2 bases and J by 6 bases, with 6 bases between the two germline ends. CDR3 DNA sequence: TGTGCCAGCAGCTTAGAGCGCGAGCAGTACTTC. The encoded protein is CASSLEREQYF. Variable domain in full (rest from reference TRBV5-6 and TRBJ2-7): DAGVTQSPTHLIKTRGQQVTLRCSPKSGHDTVSWYQQALGQGPQFIFQYYEEEERQRGNFPDRFSGHQFPNYSSELNVNALLLGDSALYLCASSLEREQYFGPGTRLTVT.

CDR3: CASSYSTMDTEETQYF. In nucleotides, the CDR3 is TGTGCCAGCAGTTACTCGACGATGGACACGGAAGAGACCCAGTACTTC. The chain uses TRBV6-6 and TRBJ2-5; maybe TRBD1 (5 bases). The CDR3 length is 16 residues. Per the germline V gene, CDR1 is MNHNY and CDR2 is SVGAGI (reference sequence). V dropped 0 bases and J dropped 3 bases, with 14 bases sitting between them.

The genes are TRBV7-2 and TRBJ2-1; D possibly corresponds to TRBD1 (5 bases). Germline V lookup: CDR1 SGHTA, CDR2 FQGNSA. V was trimmed by 3 bases and J by 2 bases, leaving 11 bases between them. This CDR3 region has 15 residues. The CDR3 is CASSFQGSAYNEQFF. CDR3 bases: TGTGCCAGCAGCTTTCAGGGTTCCGCCTACAATGAGCAGTTCTTC.

This sequence joins TRBV29-1 and TRBJ2-5, with D possibly matching TRBD2 (6 bases). CDR3 length: 12 residues. The germline V and J ends were trimmed by 7 bases and 5 bases, with 14 bases remaining between them. Per the germline V gene, CDR1 is SQVTM and CDR2 is ANQGSEA. The DNA for the CDR3 is TGCAGCGGCAGGGTTGGAGGGGAGACCCAGTACTTC. Its translation is CSGRVGGETQYF.

This clone was seen many times. Within the sample, other DNA sequences also encode this same CDR3. V is TRBV19 and J is TRBJ2-3; 8 bases agree with TRBD2. Germline trimming cut 4 bases from V and 4 bases from J; bases unmatched to any gene: 1. CDR3 length: 13 amino acids. Germline loops: CDR1 LNHDA, CDR2 SQIVND (reference sequence). CDR3 coding DNA: TGTGCCAGTAGTAGGGGACTAGCAGATACGCAGTATTTT. It codes for CASSRGLADTQYF. The complete variable domain, with remaining parts taken from reference TRBV19 and TRBJ2-3, reads DGGITQSPKYLFRKEGQNVTLSCEQNLNHDAMYWYRQDPGQGLRLIYYSQIVNDFQKGDIAEGYSVSREKKESFPLTVTSAQKNPTAFYLCASSRGLADTQYFGPGTRLTVL.

The chain links TRBV4-1 to TRBJ2-5; 7 bases match TRBD2. Germline lookup yields CDR1 MGHRA and CDR2 YSYEKL. After removal of 4 bases from V and 0 bases from J, the junction contained 8 bases not matched to a gene. This CDR3 has 16 amino acids. CDR3 loop: CASSRNSGPYQETQYF. CDR3 bases: TGCGCCAGCAGCCGAAATAGCGGGCCCTACCAAGAGACCCAGTACTTC.

This clone was seen repeatedly, ten times or more. The chain employs TRBV6-1 and TRBJ1-5, with D possibly matching TRBD1 (6 bases). This CDR3 is 14 amino acids long. Germline V gives CDR1 MNHNS, CDR2 SASEGT. The CDR3 spells CAAAAGVNDQPQHF. CDR3 nucleotide sequence: TGTGCTGCAGCGGCAGGGGTTAATGATCAGCCCCAGCATTTT.

The chain carries TRBV7-9 and TRBJ1-5; weak D call: TRBD1 (6 bases). Germline CDR1 SEHNR, CDR2 FQNEAQ (reference sequence). The CDR3 totals 14 residues. The ends were cut back, 3 bases at V and 6 bases at J, with 12 bases in the middle. The CDR3 protein is CASSFSGVVQPQHF. DNA for the CDR3: TGTGCCAGCAGCTTTTCAGGGGTCGTTCAGCCCCAGCATTTT.

The chain uses TRBV7-9 and TRBJ1-1, with D perhaps TRBD1 (5 bases). The V and J ends lost 5 bases and 1 base respectively, with 11 bases between them. Germline CDR1 SEHNR, CDR2 FQNEAQ (reference sequence). The CDR3 spans 14 residues. The CDR3 reads CASSVTGGNTEAFF. The DNA of the CDR3 is TGTGCCAGCAGCGTAACAGGTGGGAACACTGAAGCTTTCTTT.

This clone was counted a few times. The chain carries TRBV29-1 and TRBJ2-2, with D unclear. CDR1 is SQVTM, CDR2 ANQGSEA, per germline. The CDR3 consists of 13 residues. Trimming stripped 4 bases from V and 0 bases from J, with 6 bases between. The CDR3, as DNA: TGCAGCGTTGTTTGGCCGAACACCGGGGAGCTGTTTTTT. Its protein is CSVVWPNTGELFF.